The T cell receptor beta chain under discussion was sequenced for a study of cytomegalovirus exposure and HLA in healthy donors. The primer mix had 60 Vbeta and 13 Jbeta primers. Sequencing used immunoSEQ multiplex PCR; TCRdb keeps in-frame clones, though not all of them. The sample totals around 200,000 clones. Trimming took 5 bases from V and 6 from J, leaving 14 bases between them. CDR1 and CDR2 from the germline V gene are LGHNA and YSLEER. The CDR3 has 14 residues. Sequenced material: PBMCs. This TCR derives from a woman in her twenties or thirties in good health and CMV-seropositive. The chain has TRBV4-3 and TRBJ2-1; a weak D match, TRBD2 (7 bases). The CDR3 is CASSWGGPPNEQFF. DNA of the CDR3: TGCGCCAGCAGCTGGGGGGGCCCCCCCAATGAGCAGTTCTTC.